Shown below are 4 T cell receptor beta chains from a single sample sequenced in a study of blood T cell repertoires in COVID-19. Measured with immunoSEQ multiplex PCR; TCRdb has only the in-frame clones, and not every one. Of hundreds of thousands of clones in the sample, around nine tenths were seen once. Sequencing input: peripheral blood. The receptor set was obtained from a woman aged 25-40 years with acute or convalescent COVID-19.

The V and J genes are TRBV27 and TRBJ2-1; TRBD2 agrees at 12 bases. From germline, CDR1 is MNHEY and CDR2 SMNVEV (reference sequence). With V trimmed by 0 bases and J by 2 bases, 5 bases remained unmatched. There are 18 residues in the CDR3. CDR3 amino acids: CASSLSALAGGPYNEQFF. For the CDR3, the DNA is TGTGCCAGCAGTTTATCGGCGCTAGCGGGGGGGCCCTACAATGAGCAGTTCTTC.

The chain recombines TRBV14 with TRBJ2-7; 8 bases agree with TRBD1. The CDR3 is 16 residues long. CDR1 SGHDN and CDR2 FVKESK come from the germline V gene. With 3 bases clipped from V and 7 bases from J, the junction kept 14 bases outside the gene matches. The CDR3 DNA follows: TGTGCCAGCAGCCAGGAAACACAGGGGGGTCTATGGGAGCAGTACTTC. Its protein is CASSQETQGGLWEQYF.

The chain is built from TRBV5-4 and TRBJ2-1; TRBD2 matches 9 bases. CDR3 length: 18 amino acids. The germline V gene has CDR1 SGHNT and CDR2 YYREEE (reference sequence). V was clipped by 4 bases and J by 4 bases; unmatched bases: 15. DNA of the CDR3: TGTGCCAGCAGCCCAGGCGTTACTCCTAGCGGGGTATACAATGAGCAGTTCTTC. As protein: CASSPGVTPSGVYNEQFF.

The chain joins TRBV7-3 to TRBJ1-6, with D uncertain. Germline V lookup: CDR1 SGHTA, CDR2 FQGTGA. V lost 2 bases to trimming and J lost 11 bases, with 13 bases between them. The CDR3 extends over 14 amino acids. The CDR3 protein is CASSLDPQDTPLHF. DNA of the CDR3: TGTGCCAGCAGCTTAGACCCCCAGGATACACCCCTCCACTTT.